This paragraph covers one T cell receptor beta chain sequence. The data were obtained in a study of T cell repertoires in aging, cancer and after chemotherapy. Study as a whole: Donors were grouped into six age bands spanning 30 or younger through 70 or older. Healthy donor repertoires were recorded over several months to years and showed clear clonal overlap.

Trimming removed 8 bases at V and 4 bases at J, with 21 bases between. The CDR3 length is 15 residues. Germline assignment: CDR1 SNHLY and CDR2 FYNNEI. Peripheral blood genomic DNA, not sorted cells or RNA, was the template. Rearranged V-D-J TRB sequences were amplified with a mixed TRB-A/B primer pool. TCRdb itself ran the multiplex PCR reads through MiXCR, one entry per CDR3 protein. Here the sample spans 4,500 to 5,000 distinct CDR3 sequences, 20% to 25% being singletons. Sequencing was performed on blood. The rearrangement joins TRBV2 to TRBJ2-7; possibly TRBD1 for D (6 bases). This receptor was identified in a human donor in good health. The donor label of this sample is uncertain. The DNA for the CDR3 is TGTGCCAGCTTTAGCAGGGAACAGGGCTCTTACGAGCAGTACTTC. This translates into CASFSREQGSYEQYF.